This TCR beta chain was profiled in a study of CD8 T cells in ankylosing spondylitis. Study observations and caveats: The study identified a TCR beta motif of several highly homologous variants that appeared characteristic of ankylosing spondylitis blood.

MiXCR was run by TCRdb on the 5' RACE reads, yielding one entry per CDR3 protein. The sample contains hundreds of thousands of distinct CDR3 sequences, less than 10% of which appear only once. This clonotype was counted a few times. Its antigen remains unidentified. Germline CDR1 reads SGHRS; CDR2 reads YFSETQ. The CDR3 extends over 16 amino acids. The junction had 7 bases not matched to a gene; V was cut back by 2 bases and J by 7 bases. The chain is built from TRBV5-1 and TRBJ1-6, with 9 bases aligning to TRBD1. This sequence was found in a male donor with ankylosing spondylitis or in good health (not recorded which). The sequenced sample was blood, either unsorted or a sorted T cell fraction (not recorded which). Written as DNA, the CDR3 is TGCGCCAGCAGCTTCGTGGGACAGGGCGACAATTCACCCCTCCACTTT. This sequence encodes CASSFVGQGDNSPLHF. The whole variable domain, filled in from reference TRBV5-1 and TRBJ1-6, reads KAGVTQTPRYLIKTRGQQVTLSCSPISGHRSVSWYQQTPGQGLQFLFEYFSETQRNKGNFPGRFSGRQFSNSRSEMNVSTLELGDSALYLCASSFVGQGDNSPLHFGNGTRLTVT.